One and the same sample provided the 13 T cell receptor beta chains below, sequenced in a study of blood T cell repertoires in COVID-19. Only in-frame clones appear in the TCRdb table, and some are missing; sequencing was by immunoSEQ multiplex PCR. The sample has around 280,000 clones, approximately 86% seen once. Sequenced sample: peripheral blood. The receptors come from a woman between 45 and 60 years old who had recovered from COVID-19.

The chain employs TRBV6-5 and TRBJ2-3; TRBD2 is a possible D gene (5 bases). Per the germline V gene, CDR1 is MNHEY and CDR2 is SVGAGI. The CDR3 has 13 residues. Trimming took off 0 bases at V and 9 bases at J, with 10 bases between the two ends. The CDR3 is CASSYSSGFTQYF. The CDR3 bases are TGTGCCAGCAGTTACTCAAGCGGCTTCACGCAGTATTTT.

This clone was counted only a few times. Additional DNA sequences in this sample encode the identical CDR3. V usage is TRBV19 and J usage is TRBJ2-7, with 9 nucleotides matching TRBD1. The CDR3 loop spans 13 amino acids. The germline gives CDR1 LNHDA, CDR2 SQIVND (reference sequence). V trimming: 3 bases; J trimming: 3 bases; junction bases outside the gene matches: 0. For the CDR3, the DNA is TGTGCCAGTAGTATGGGACAGGGCTACGAGCAGTACTTC. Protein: CASSMGQGYEQYF.

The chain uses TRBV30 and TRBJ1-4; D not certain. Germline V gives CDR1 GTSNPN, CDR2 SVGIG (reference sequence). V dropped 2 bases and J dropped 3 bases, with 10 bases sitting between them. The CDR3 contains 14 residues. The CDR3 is CAWSTNTANEKLFF. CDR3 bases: TGTGCCTGGAGTACGAACACAGCTAATGAAAAACTGTTTTTT.

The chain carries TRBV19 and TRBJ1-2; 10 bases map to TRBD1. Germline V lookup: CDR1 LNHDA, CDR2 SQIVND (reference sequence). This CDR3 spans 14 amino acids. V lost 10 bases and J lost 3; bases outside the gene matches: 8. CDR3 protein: CAIKAGTGDYGYTF. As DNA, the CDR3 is TGTGCCATCAAAGCCGGGACAGGGGACTATGGCTACACCTTC.

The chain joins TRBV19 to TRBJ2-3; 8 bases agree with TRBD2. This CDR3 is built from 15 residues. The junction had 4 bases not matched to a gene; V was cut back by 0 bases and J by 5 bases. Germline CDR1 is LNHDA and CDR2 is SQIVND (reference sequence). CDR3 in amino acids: CASSIEAGGRDTQYF. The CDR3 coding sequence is TGTGCCAGTAGTATAGAGGCGGGAGGAAGAGATACGCAGTATTTT.

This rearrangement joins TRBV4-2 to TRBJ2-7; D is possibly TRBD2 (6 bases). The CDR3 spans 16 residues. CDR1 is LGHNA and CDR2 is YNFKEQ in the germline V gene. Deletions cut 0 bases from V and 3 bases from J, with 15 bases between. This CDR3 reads CASSQDLLTGDYEQYF. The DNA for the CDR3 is TGTGCCAGCAGCCAAGATCTTCTGACGGGAGACTACGAGCAGTACTTC.

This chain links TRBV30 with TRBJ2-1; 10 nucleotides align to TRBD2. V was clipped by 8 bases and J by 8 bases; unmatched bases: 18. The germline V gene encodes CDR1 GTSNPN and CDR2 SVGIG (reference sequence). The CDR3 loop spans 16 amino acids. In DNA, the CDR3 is TGTGCCCGGACTCTTACTAGAGCGGGAGGGATCGATGAGCAGTTCTTC. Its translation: CARTLTRAGGIDEQFF.

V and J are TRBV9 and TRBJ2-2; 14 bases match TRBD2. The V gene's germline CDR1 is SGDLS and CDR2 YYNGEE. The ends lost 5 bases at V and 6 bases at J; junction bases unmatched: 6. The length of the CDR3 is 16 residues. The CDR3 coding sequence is TGTGCCAGCAGTCGACTAGCGGGAGGGCCCCCCGGGGAGCTGTTTTTT. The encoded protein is CASSRLAGGPPGELFF.

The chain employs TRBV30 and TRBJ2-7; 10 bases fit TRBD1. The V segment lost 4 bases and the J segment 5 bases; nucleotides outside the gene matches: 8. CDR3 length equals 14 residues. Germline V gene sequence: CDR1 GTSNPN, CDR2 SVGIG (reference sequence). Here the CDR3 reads CAWTPTGGRDEQYF. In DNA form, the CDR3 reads TGTGCCTGGACCCCGACAGGGGGCCGAGACGAGCAGTACTTC.

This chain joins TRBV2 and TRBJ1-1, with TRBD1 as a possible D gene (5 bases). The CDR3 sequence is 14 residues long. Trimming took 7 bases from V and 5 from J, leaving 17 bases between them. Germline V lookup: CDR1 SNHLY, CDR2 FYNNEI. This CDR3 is CASTVESGRTEAFF. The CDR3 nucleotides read TGTGCCAGCACCGTGGAGTCAGGGCGAACTGAAGCTTTCTTT.

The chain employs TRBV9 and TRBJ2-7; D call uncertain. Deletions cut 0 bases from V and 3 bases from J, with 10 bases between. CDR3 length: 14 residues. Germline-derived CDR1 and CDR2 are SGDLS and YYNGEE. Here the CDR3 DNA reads TGTGCCAGCAGCGTAGGGTCTGCGTACTACGAGCAGTACTTC. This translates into CASSVGSAYYEQYF.

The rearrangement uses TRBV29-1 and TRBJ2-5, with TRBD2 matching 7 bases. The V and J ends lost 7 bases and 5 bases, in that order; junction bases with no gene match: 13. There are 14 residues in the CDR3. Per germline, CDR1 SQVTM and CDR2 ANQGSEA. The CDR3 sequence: CSALRDSGGETQYF. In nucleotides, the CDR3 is TGCAGCGCCCTCAGGGATTCGGGGGGTGAGACCCAGTACTTC.

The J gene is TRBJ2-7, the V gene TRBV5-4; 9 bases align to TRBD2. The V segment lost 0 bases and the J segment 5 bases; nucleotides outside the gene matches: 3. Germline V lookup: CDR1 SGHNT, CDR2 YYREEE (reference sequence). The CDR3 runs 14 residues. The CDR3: CASSLASGINEQYF. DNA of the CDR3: TGTGCCAGCAGCTTGGCTAGCGGGATCAACGAGCAGTACTTC.